The 28 T cell receptor beta chains below come from one sample, sequenced in a study of cytomegalovirus exposure and HLA in healthy donors. 13 Jbeta primers and 60 Vbeta primers were used for the PCR. The assay was immunoSEQ multiplex PCR, and TCRdb's table has in-frame clones only and misses some. The table shows 150,000 or so clones, with over 60% occurring only once. The sample consisted of PBMCs. These receptors were taken from a woman aged 30 to 39 in good health and CMV-seropositive.

This clone was recorded a few times. The chain recombines TRBV4-1 with TRBJ2-6; 11 bases fit TRBD2. Germline V gene sequence: CDR1 MGHRA, CDR2 YSYEKL. The CDR3 runs to 18 residues. Trimming at V came to 5 bases and at J to 0 bases, leaving 6 bases not matched to a gene. CDR3 region: CASSSSLAGASGANVLTF. The CDR3 DNA reads as TGCGCCAGCAGCTCATCACTAGCGGGAGCCTCTGGGGCCAACGTCCTGACTTTC.

The V gene is TRBV7-3, the J gene TRBJ1-6; TRBD1 is a possible D gene (5 bases). The CDR3 loop spans 15 amino acids. The V gene lost 0 bases and the J gene lost 8 bases, with 11 bases spanning the gap. Germline assignment: CDR1 SGHTA and CDR2 FQGTGA. CDR3 in DNA: TGTGCCAGCAGCTTAACCGGGGGTCGGGATTCACCCCTCCACTTT. This sequence encodes CASSLTGGRDSPLHF.

This clone was seen a few times. This chain links TRBV23-1 with TRBJ2-1, with 7 bases that match TRBD2. TRBV23-1 is given ORF status, its function remaining uncertain. The V gene end was trimmed by 4 bases and the J gene end by 7 bases; junction bases not matched to a gene: 13. CDR3 size: 16 residues. The DNA for the CDR3 is TGCGCCAGCAGTCCGGTCCGGGCGGGAGCGTGGAATGAGCAGTTCTTC. As protein: CASSPVRAGAWNEQFF.

The rearrangement links TRBV7-9 to TRBJ1-1; D is undetermined. Deletions cut 6 bases from V and 1 base from J, with 12 bases between. This CDR3 has 14 residues. Germline V CDR1 and CDR2: SEHNR, FQNEAQ (reference sequence). In nucleotides, the CDR3 is TGTGCCAGCAGGGTGTTCGTCGGGAACACTGAAGCTTTCTTT. Translating it yields CASRVFVGNTEAFF.

This clone showed up just a few times. The J gene is TRBJ2-1, the V gene TRBV14; TRBD1 might be the D (6 bases). Germline CDR1 is SGHDN and CDR2 is FVKESK. Trimming took 4 bases from V and 0 from J, leaving 13 bases between them. CDR3 length equals 16 residues. The CDR3 sequence: CASSPLTGRSYNEQFF. The CDR3 DNA follows: TGTGCCAGCAGCCCCCTGACAGGTCGCTCCTACAATGAGCAGTTCTTC.

The rearrangement uses TRBV7-9 and TRBJ1-1; 9 nucleotides match TRBD1. Germline CDR1 and CDR2: SEHNR and FQNEAQ (reference sequence). The CDR3 consists of 12 residues. V lost 11 bases and J lost 1; bases outside the gene matches: 2. CDR3: CAGGQGNTEAFF. Here the CDR3 DNA reads TGTGCCGGGGGACAGGGGAACACTGAAGCTTTCTTT. Looking up the rest from reference TRBV7-9 and TRBJ1-1 gives the full variable domain: DTGVSQNPRHKITKRGQNVTFRCDPISEHNRLYWYRQTLGQGPEFLTYFQNEAQLEKSRLLSDRFSAERPKGSFSTLEIQRTEQGDSAMYLCAGGQGNTEAFFGQGTRLTVV.

The chain has TRBV7-9 and TRBJ2-7; D may be TRBD1 (5 bases). The germline V gene encodes CDR1 SEHNR and CDR2 FQNEAQ (reference sequence). The CDR3 has 13 amino acids. V was shortened by 5 bases and J by 0 bases, with 8 bases between the two germline ends. CDR3 sequence reads: CASSPTVSYEQYF. CDR3 DNA: TGTGCCAGCAGCCCGACAGTCTCCTACGAGCAGTACTTC.

This rearrangement joins TRBV2 to TRBJ2-7; 9 bases agree with TRBD1. The CDR3 covers 14 residues. Germline assignment: CDR1 SNHLY and CDR2 FYNNEI. Losses at the gene ends were 5 bases for V and 4 bases for J; bases not matched to a gene: 6. Written as DNA, the CDR3 is TGTGCCAGCAGTACACAGGGGGCGGCTTACGAGCAGTACTTC. The encoded protein is CASSTQGAAYEQYF.

V is TRBV11-2 and J is TRBJ1-1; TRBD1 is a possible D gene (5 bases). From germline, CDR1 is SGHAT and CDR2 FQNNGV. The CDR3 has 13 residues. V lost 7 bases and J 1 base, leaving 10 bases between the germline ends. CDR3 coding DNA: TGTGCCAGCAACTTCGGGGGGAACACTGAAGCTTTCTTT. It yields the protein CASNFGGNTEAFF.

In its sample, this clone was seen once. This sequence joins TRBV29-1 and TRBJ1-2; 9 nucleotides agree with TRBD1. CDR1 is SQVTM and CDR2 is ANQGSEA in the germline V gene. There are 17 residues in the CDR3. Unmatched junction bases numbered 12, after V lost 4 bases and J lost 0 bases. In DNA form, the CDR3 reads TGCAGCGTTGGCCCCGGGACAGGGTTAGGAGCTAACTATGGCTACACCTTC. Protein sequence: CSVGPGTGLGANYGYTF.

The chain joins TRBV13 to TRBJ1-6; maybe TRBD1 (6 bases). CDR1 is PRHDT and CDR2 is FYEKMQ in the germline V gene (reference sequence). The CDR3 consists of 14 residues. V was shortened by 5 bases and J by 8 bases, with 13 bases between the two germline ends. The CDR3 DNA reads TGTGCCAGCAGCCGCCTAGAGGGGGATTCACCCCTCCACTTT. This translates into CASSRLEGDSPLHF.

The genes are TRBV6-1 and TRBJ2-3, with D possibly being TRBD1 (6 bases). The CDR3 has 15 amino acids. The ends were cut back, 3 bases at V and 3 bases at J, with 13 bases in the middle. The germline CDR1 and CDR2 sequences are MNHNS and SASEGT. Here the CDR3 reads CASSDRGKGTDTQYF. The CDR3 coding sequence is TGTGCCAGCAGTGATAGGGGGAAGGGAACAGATACGCAGTATTTT.

The chain uses TRBV7-9 and TRBJ2-7; 7 nucleotides line up with TRBD1. This CDR3 is built from 15 residues. After removal of 5 bases from V and 3 bases from J, the junction contained 10 bases not matched to a gene. Germline loops: CDR1 SEHNR, CDR2 FQNEAQ (reference sequence). CDR3 in amino acids: CASSAGPAGGYEQYF. The CDR3, as DNA: TGTGCCAGCAGCGCCGGCCCGGCAGGGGGCTACGAGCAGTACTTC.

The rearrangement joins TRBV18 to TRBJ2-1; 8 nucleotides match TRBD2. The germline gives CDR1 KGHSH, CDR2 LQKENI. The V segment lost 2 bases and the J segment 8 bases; nucleotides outside the gene matches: 8. This CDR3 has 15 amino acids. CDR3 residues: CASSPLGLVVDEQFF. The CDR3 DNA follows: TGTGCCAGCTCACCATTGGGACTAGTGGTCGATGAGCAGTTCTTC.

The V gene is TRBV27, the J gene TRBJ2-5; D possibly corresponds to TRBD1 (5 bases). CDR1 and CDR2 from the germline V gene are MNHEY and SMNVEV (reference sequence). Deletions cut 0 bases from V and 5 bases from J, with 7 bases between. The CDR3 contains 13 residues. Written as DNA, the CDR3 is TGTGCCAGCAGTTTATCGGGGCGGGAGACCCAGTACTTC. It translates to CASSLSGRETQYF.

V is TRBV15 and J is TRBJ2-4, with D possibly TRBD2 on 5 matching bases. The V end lost 9 bases, the J end lost 3 bases, and 15 bases lay between the germline ends. The CDR3 contains 14 residues. CDR1 and CDR2 from the germline V gene are LNHNV and YYDKDF (reference sequence). The CDR3 DNA is TGTGCCACTTCCCGAGAGGGTAGCAAAAACATTCAGTACTTC. This gives the protein CATSREGSKNIQYF.

The rearrangement uses TRBV6-5 and TRBJ1-1; 7 positions agree with TRBD1. Germline V gene lookup returns CDR1 MNHEY and CDR2 SVGAGI. V trimming: 4 bases; J trimming: 7 bases; junction bases outside the gene matches: 6. This CDR3 comprises 13 residues. The CDR3 loop reads CASSSPGQLEAFF. CDR3 in DNA: TGTGCCAGCAGTTCTCCGGGACAGCTTGAAGCTTTCTTT.

The J gene is TRBJ2-2, the V gene TRBV5-6; weak D call: TRBD1 (6 bases). CDR1 is SGHDT, CDR2 YYEEEE, per germline. The CDR3 has 14 residues. Trimming removed 3 bases from V and 2 bases from J, with 8 bases in between. The CDR3 DNA reads TGTGCCAGCAGCTGGACAGCAAACACCGGGGAGCTGTTTTTT. Translation: CASSWTANTGELFF.

The rearrangement links TRBV19 to TRBJ1-5; D unclear. CDR3 length: 14 residues. V dropped 1 base and J dropped 3 bases, with 7 bases sitting between them. Germline V CDR1 and CDR2: LNHDA, SQIVND (reference sequence). CDR3 in amino acids: CASSIGQSNQPQHF. The CDR3 DNA reads TGTGCCAGTAGTATAGGGCAGTCCAATCAGCCCCAGCATTTT.

CDR3 nucleotide sequence: TGCGCCAGCAGGGTCTCGTCTGGGGCTAGCGGGGCAGATACGCAGTATTTT. Protein sequence: CASRVSSGASGADTQYF. The chain links TRBV5-1 to TRBJ2-3, with 9 bases that match TRBD2. Trimming took 5 bases from V and 4 from J; bases not matched to a gene: 14. The CDR3 has 17 amino acids. Germline-derived CDR1 and CDR2 are SGHRS and YFSETQ.

The CDR3 loop is CASSRRTGGRNEQFF. The DNA for the CDR3 is TGTGCCAGCAGCCGTAGGACAGGGGGCAGGAATGAGCAGTTCTTC. The V call is TRBV6-5, the J call TRBJ2-1; TRBD1 matches at 11 bases. V lost 6 bases and J lost 7; bases outside the gene matches: 8. The CDR3 totals 15 residues. CDR1 MNHEY and CDR2 SVGAGI come from the germline V gene.

In its sample, this clone was seen a few times. The chain links TRBV5-6 to TRBJ2-5; TRBD1 matches at 8 bases. The DNA end is a closer match to TRBJ2-7, so the J assignment may be wrong. There are 14 residues in the CDR3. Germline CDR1 is SGHDT and CDR2 is YYEEEE. CDR3 region: CASSPWTGTYEQYF. DNA for the CDR3: TGTGCCAGCAGCCCATGGACAGGGACCTACGAGCAGTACTTC.

The CDR3 DNA reads TGTGCCAGCAGCCCGGGAATTGGGGGGACCACTGAAGCTTTCTTT. Translated: CASSPGIGGTTEAFF. The chain joins TRBV7-9 to TRBJ1-1, with D perhaps matching TRBD1 (5 bases). Trimming shortened V by 5 bases and J by 4 bases, and 17 bases separated the two germline ends. CDR1 is SEHNR and CDR2 is FQNEAQ in the germline V gene (reference sequence). The CDR3 has 15 amino acids.

The chain recombines TRBV11-3 with TRBJ1-2; D is undetermined. The CDR3 runs to 15 residues. Germline lookup yields CDR1 SGHNT and CDR2 YENEEA. V lost 1 base, J lost 4 bases, and 13 bases lay in between. The CDR3 loop is CASSLGVGEGYGYTF. For the CDR3, the DNA is TGTGCCAGCAGCTTAGGAGTCGGGGAAGGCTATGGCTACACCTTC.

The chain is built from TRBV29-1 and TRBJ2-1; 14 bases fit TRBD2. The CDR3 has 14 residues. J was trimmed by 16 bases and V by 4 bases; bases with no gene match: 12. Per the germline V gene, CDR1 is SQVTM and CDR2 is ANQGSEA. The CDR3: CSVVGTSGGRDGFF. CDR3 sequence (DNA): TGCAGCGTTGTTGGGACTAGCGGGGGCCGTGACGGATTCTTC.

This clone has only a few counts. This rearrangement joins TRBV7-8 to TRBJ1-6, with D unclear. Trimming stripped 1 base from V and 0 bases from J, with 7 bases between. Germline V gene data show CDR1 as SGHVS and CDR2 as FQNEAQ. The CDR3 sequence is 16 residues long. CDR3 protein: CASSLGGSSYNSPLHF. CDR3 nucleotide sequence: TGTGCCAGCAGCTTAGGTGGGAGCTCCTATAATTCACCCCTCCACTTT.

The chain links TRBV5-1 to TRBJ2-1, with 9 bases matching TRBD1. The junction had 5 bases not matched to a gene; V was cut back by 4 bases and J by 3 bases. Germline CDR1 SGHRS, CDR2 YFSETQ. The CDR3 runs 15 residues. For the CDR3, the DNA is TGCGCCAGCAGCAGAACAGGGGGCTTCTACAATGAGCAGTTCTTC. Its translation is CASSRTGGFYNEQFF.

A few counts support this clone. The chain uses TRBV30 and TRBJ2-3, with unresolved D. The V end was cut by 7 bases, the J end by 2 bases, with 7 bases between. The CDR3 length is 11 residues. Germline CDR1 GTSNPN, CDR2 SVGIG (reference sequence). CDR3 in amino acids: CASLVTDTQYF. CDR3 nucleotides: TGTGCCTCACTCGTCACAGATACGCAGTATTTT.